A single sample gave rise to the 5 T cell receptor beta chains below, sequenced in a study of read filtering for tumor transcriptome and immune sequencing. From 350 to 500 ng of RNA, a library with molecular barcoded alpha/delta and beta/gamma adaptors was made. TCRdb redid the calling of the reads with MiXCR, one entry per CDR3 protein. This repertoire shows 62,000 or so distinct CDR3 sequences, roughly 14% found once; its top ten account for approximately 47%. The sample consisted of a population of CD138-negative cells sorted from bone marrow. The receptors here all came from a donor aged 40 or older with multiple myeloma.

A word on this clonotype: A much larger clone lies one base from this, so it may be a read error. V and J are TRBV6-2 or TRBV6-3 and TRBJ2-5; 10 bases are shared with TRBD2. CDR3 length: 18 amino acids. In germline, CDR1 is MNHEY, CDR2 SVGEGT. The CDR3 DNA follows: TGTGCCAGCGGTTACTCGAGACGATCGGTAGCGGGGGGAGAGACCCAGTACTTC. This translates into CASGYSRRSVAGGETQYF.

Notes on this clonotype: This may stem from a read error, because a much larger clone lies one nucleotide away. The V gene is TRBV7-2, the J gene TRBJ1-2, with 9 bases identical to TRBD1. The germline gives CDR1 SGHTA, CDR2 FQGNSA. V shed 3 bases and J 6 bases; nucleotides not matched to a gene: 8. This CDR3 has 15 amino acids. CDR3 sequence reads: CTSSLGQGQNDGYTF. The CDR3 bases are TGTACCAGCAGCTTGGGACAGGGTCAGAATGATGGCTACACCTTC.

This clonotype counts as medium-sized. V usage is TRBV20-1 and J usage is TRBJ2-1; 11 nucleotides match TRBD1. Trimming at V came to 6 bases and at J to 8 bases, leaving 6 bases not matched to a gene. Germline V CDR1 and CDR2: DFQATT, SNEGSKA (reference sequence). The CDR3 extends over 13 amino acids. As DNA, the CDR3 is TGCAGTGCCATCGGACAGGGGGCGGATGAGCAGTTCTTC. This sequence encodes CSAIGQGADEQFF.

This clonotype occurred many times. The chain links TRBV28 to TRBJ2-7, with D perhaps given as TRBD1 or TRBD2 (5 bases each). Per germline, CDR1 MDHEN and CDR2 SYDVKM. V was trimmed by 4 bases and J by 5 bases, leaving 18 bases between them. The CDR3 length is 15 residues. CDR3: CASSSPGTWRNEQYF. The DNA for the CDR3 is TGTGCCAGCAGTTCCCCCGGGACGTGGCGGAACGAGCAGTACTTC.

The chain links TRBV3-1 to TRBJ1-5; D unresolved. Germline lookup yields CDR1 LGHDT and CDR2 YNNKEL (reference sequence). CDR3 length: 16 amino acids. The ends were cut back, 1 base at V and 2 bases at J, with 12 bases in the middle. The CDR3 protein is CASSQGEGGGNQPQHF. CDR3 in DNA: TGTGCCAGCAGCCAAGGTGAAGGAGGCGGCAATCAGCCCCAGCATTTT. The entire variable domain, with the rest obtained from reference TRBV3-1 and TRBJ1-5, is as follows: DTAVSQTPKYLVTQMGNDKSIKCEQNLGHDTMYWYKQDSKKFLKIMFSYNNKELIINETVPNRFSPKSPDKAHLNLHINSLELGDSAVYFCASSQGEGGGNQPQHFGDGTRLSIL.